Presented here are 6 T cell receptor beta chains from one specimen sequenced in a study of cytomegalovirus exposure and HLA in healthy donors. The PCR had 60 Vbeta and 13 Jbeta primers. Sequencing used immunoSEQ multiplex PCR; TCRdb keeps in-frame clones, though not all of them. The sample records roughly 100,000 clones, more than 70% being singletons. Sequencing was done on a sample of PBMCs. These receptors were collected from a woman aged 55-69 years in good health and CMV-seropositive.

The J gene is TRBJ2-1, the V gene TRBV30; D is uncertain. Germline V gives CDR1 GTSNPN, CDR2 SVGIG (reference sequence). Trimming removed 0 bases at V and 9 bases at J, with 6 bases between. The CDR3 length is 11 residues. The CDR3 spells CAWSVLGEQFF. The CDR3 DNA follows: TGTGCCTGGAGTGTCCTAGGTGAGCAGTTCTTC. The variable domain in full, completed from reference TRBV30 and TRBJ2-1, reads SQTIHQWPATLVQPVGSPLSLECTVEGTSNPNLYWYRQAAGRGLQLLFYSVGIGQISSEVPQNLSASRPQDRQFILSSKKLLLSDSGFYLCAWSVLGEQFFGPGTRLTVL.

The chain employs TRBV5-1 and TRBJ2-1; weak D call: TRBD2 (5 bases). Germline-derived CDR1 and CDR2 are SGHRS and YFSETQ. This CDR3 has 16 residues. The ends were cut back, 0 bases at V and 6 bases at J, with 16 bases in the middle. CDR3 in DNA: TGCGCCAGCAGCTTGGATCCCCTAGTTGGGAGCAATGAGCAGTTCTTC. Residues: CASSLDPLVGSNEQFF.

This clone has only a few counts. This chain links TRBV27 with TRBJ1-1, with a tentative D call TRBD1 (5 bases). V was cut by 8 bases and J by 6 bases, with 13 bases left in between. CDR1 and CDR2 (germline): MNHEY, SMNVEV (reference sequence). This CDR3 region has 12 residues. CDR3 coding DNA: TGTGCCAGCCGGGGACTTCACCCTGAAGCTTTCTTT. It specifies CASRGLHPEAFF.

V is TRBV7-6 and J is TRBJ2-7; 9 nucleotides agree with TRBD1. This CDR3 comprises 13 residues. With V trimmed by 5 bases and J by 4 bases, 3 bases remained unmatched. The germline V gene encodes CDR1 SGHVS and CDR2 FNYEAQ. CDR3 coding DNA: TGTGCCAGCAGCCCCGGGACAGGGTACGAGCAGTACTTC. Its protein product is CASSPGTGYEQYF.

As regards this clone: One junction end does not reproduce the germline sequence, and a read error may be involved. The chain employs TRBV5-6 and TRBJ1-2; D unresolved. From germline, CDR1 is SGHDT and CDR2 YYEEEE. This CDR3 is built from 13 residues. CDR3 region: CASSLAGNYGYTF. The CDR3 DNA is TGTGCCAGCAGCTTGGCGGGGAACTACGGCTACACCTTC.

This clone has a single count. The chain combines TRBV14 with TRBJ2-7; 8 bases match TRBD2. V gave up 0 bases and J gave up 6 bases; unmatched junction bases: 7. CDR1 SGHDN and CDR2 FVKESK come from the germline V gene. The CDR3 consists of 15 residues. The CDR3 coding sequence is TGTGCCAGCAGCCAAGAGCCCGGGAGGGCCTCCGAGCAGTACTTC. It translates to CASSQEPGRASEQYF.